This is a list of T cell receptor beta chains from one sample in a study of blood T cell repertoires in COVID-19. The repertoire was sequenced with immunoSEQ multiplex PCR; TCRdb's copy has only in-frame clones and lacks some. The sample has around 310,000 clones; 89% are singletons. Sequenced input: PBMCs or T cells enriched from blood (not recorded which). The receptor source for this set is a woman aged 40 to 49 who had recovered from COVID-19. Each CDR3 is given with its conserved first and last residue. A D gene is named only where the DNA matches it firmly. Clone size appears in some rows only: once, few, many, or a class for an expanded clone.

j_gene,v_gene,abundance,d_gene,CDR3nt,CDR3aa
TRBJ2-5,TRBV29-1,once,.,TGCAGCGTTGAAGATCAGTGGCGGGGAGAGACCCAGTACTTC,CSVEDQWRGETQYF
TRBJ2-5,TRBV7-3,.,TRBD2,TGTGCCAGCAGCTTACGGGAGGCGGAGACCCAGTACTTC,CASSLREAETQYF
TRBJ1-2,TRBV27,once,.,TGTGCCAGCAGTTTATCTGGGGAGTTGGGCGGCTACACCTTC,CASSLSGELGGYTF
TRBJ1-5,TRBV3-1/TRBV3-2,.,TRBD1,TGTGCCAGCAGCCCCTCGGACAGGGGAAGTAATCAGCCCCAGCATTTT,CASSPSDRGSNQPQHF
TRBJ1-3,TRBV28,.,.,TGTGCCAGCGAACAGATTGGAAACACCATATATTTT,CASEQIGNTIYF
TRBJ2-7,TRBV2,.,TRBD1,TGTGCCAGCAGGGGACAGGGGATACACGAGCAGTACTTC,CASRGQGIHEQYF
TRBJ1-1,TRBV7-9,.,.,TGTGCCAGCAGCCCAGGAGGTGTTGAAGGCACTGAAGCTTTCTTT,CASSPGGVEGTEAFF
TRBJ1-1,TRBV7-9,few,.,TGTGCCAGCAGCCCACAGTCGGGGTTAACTGAAGCTTTCTTT,CASSPQSGLTEAFF
TRBJ2-5,TRBV7-2,.,TRBD1,TGTGCCAGCAGCCGACAGGGGCGGGAGACCCAGTACTTC,CASSRQGRETQYF
TRBJ1-3,TRBV11-2,few,.,TGTGCCAGCAGCTTCAGGGGTTTTGGAAACACCATATATTTT,CASSFRGFGNTIYF
TRBJ2-7,TRBV4-3,.,TRBD2,TGCGCCAGCAGCCAAGATCTAGGGCTAGCGGGGGCTCTCGGGTACGAGCAGTACTTC,CASSQDLGLAGALGYEQYF
TRBJ2-3,TRBV12-3/TRBV12-4,.,.,TGTGCCAGCTGCCCGGGTTCGGATACGCAGTATTTT,CASCPGSDTQYF
TRBJ2-2,TRBV2,.,TRBD2,TGTGCCAGCAGTGAAGGGCTAGCGGGGATCGGGGAGCTGTTTTTT,CASSEGLAGIGELFF